These T cell receptor beta chains were read from a single sample in a study of human T cells and chemical hapten exposure. MiXCR, applied by TCRdb to the RACE reads, yields one record per CDR3 protein. The sample holds roughly 34,000 distinct CDR3 sequences, around 6.8% seen once. The specimen comprised whole blood, sampled in connection with sensitization to the hapten diphenylcyclopropenone (DPC). Receptors were obtained from a woman aged 25-40 years with alopecia areata. Some clones in this sample may be carry-over from other donors' samples. CDR3s include the opening cysteine and the closing phenylalanine or tryptophan. A D gene is named only where the DNA matches it firmly. The size field is filled for only some rows; it gives once, few, many or a size class.

clone size,J gene,D gene,V gene,CDR3 protein,CDR3 DNA
many,TRBJ2-2,NA,TRBV18,CASSPDPLAVTGELFF,TGTGCCAGCTCACCAGATCCCTTAGCAGTCACCGGGGAGCTGTTTTTT
few,TRBJ2-2,NA,TRBV12-3/TRBV12-4,CASRGGGNTGELFF,TGTGCCAGCCGAGGCGGCGGGAACACCGGGGAGCTGTTTTTT
NA,TRBJ2-7,TRBD1,TRBV15,CATSTNLRDRLSYEQYF,TGTGCCACCAGCACCAACCTCCGGGACAGATTATCCTACGAGCAGTACTTC
NA,TRBJ1-2,TRBD1,TRBV7-2,CASSLDIGTGNYGYTF,TGTGCCAGCAGCTTAGATATCGGGACAGGGAACTATGGCTACACCTTC
NA,TRBJ1-6,TRBD1,TRBV19,CASSIGDRDSPLHF,TGTGCCAGTAGTATAGGGGACAGAGATTCACCCCTCCACTTT
many,TRBJ1-2,TRBD1,TRBV12-3/TRBV12-4,CASSLQGADYGYTF,TGTGCCAGCAGCCTACAGGGGGCTGACTATGGCTACACCTTC
NA,TRBJ1-5,NA,TRBV7-9,CASSKGQYQPQHF,TGTGCCAGCAGCAAGGGACAATATCAGCCCCAGCATTTT
NA,TRBJ2-3,TRBD2,TRBV4-2,CASSQGGLGLDTQYF,TGTGCCAGCAGCCAAGGGGGACTAGGGCTAGATACGCAGTATTTT
few,TRBJ2-3,TRBD2,TRBV18,CASSRLAGVSTDTQYF,TGTGCCAGCTCAAGACTAGCGGGGGTTAGCACAGATACGCAGTATTTT
NA,TRBJ2-7,TRBD2,TRBV4-3,CASSQEPSGAYEQYF,TGCGCCAGCAGCCAAGAGCCTAGCGGTGCCTACGAGCAGTACTTC
many,TRBJ1-4,NA,TRBV20-1,CSAPTQATNEKLFF,TGCAGTGCACCAACACAGGCAACTAATGAAAAACTGTTTTTT
many,TRBJ2-2,TRBD2,TRBV5-1,CASSRRTSGGAFGDTGELFF,TGCGCCAGCAGCCGGCGGACTAGCGGGGGGGCTTTTGGTGACACCGGGGAGCTGTTTTTT
many,TRBJ2-2,NA,TRBV20-1,CSASDLTMGGELFF,TGCAGTGCTAGCGACCTTACCATGGGCGGGGAGCTGTTTTTT
few,TRBJ1-6,NA,TRBV12-3/TRBV12-4,CASSVDTENSPLHF,TGTGCCAGCAGTGTGGACACGGAGAATTCACCCCTCCACTTT
NA,TRBJ2-3,NA,TRBV7-2,CASSLDVGGRDTQYF,TGTGCCAGCAGCTTAGACGTGGGGGGCCGTGATACGCAGTATTTT
many,TRBJ2-2,TRBD2,TRBV7-3,CASSETGTRATGELFF,TGTGCCAGCAGCGAAACCGGGACTAGGGCCACCGGGGAGCTGTTTTTT
many,TRBJ2-7,NA,TRBV2,CASSEERSRHSPYEQYF,TGTGCCAGCAGTGAAGAAAGGAGCCGCCATTCCCCCTACGAGCAGTACTTC
many,TRBJ2-3,NA,TRBV15,CATSGVSDTQYF,TGTGCCACCAGCGGGGTCTCAGATACGCAGTATTTT
NA,TRBJ2-5,NA,TRBV27,CASSSWTAQETQYF,TGTGCCAGCAGTTCGTGGACAGCGCAAGAGACCCAGTACTTC
few,TRBJ2-3,NA,TRBV28,CASTSGGGYRDTQYF,TGTGCCAGCACTTCAGGGGGGGGGTATAGAGATACGCAGTATTTT
NA,TRBJ2-2,TRBD1,TRBV7-8,CASSLAIDRGGTGELFF,TGTGCCAGCAGCTTAGCGATAGACAGGGGGGGAACCGGGGAGCTGTTTTTT
few,TRBJ1-1,TRBD1,TRBV13,CASSLNRGEAFF,TGTGCCAGCAGCTTAAACAGGGGCGAAGCTTTCTTT
NA,TRBJ2-7,NA,TRBV28,CASNPTGASSYEQYF,TGTGCCAGCAACCCAACGGGGGCGAGCTCCTACGAGCAGTACTTC
NA,TRBJ2-5,TRBD2,TRBV7-8,CASSPRGSGGVQETQYF,TGTGCCAGCAGCCCCCGGGGTAGCGGGGGGGTTCAAGAGACCCAGTACTTC
many,TRBJ1-2,TRBD1,TRBV20-1,CSAQTGSGYGYTF,TGCAGTGCTCAGACAGGGTCGGGGTATGGCTACACCTTC
many,TRBJ2-5,NA,TRBV12-3/TRBV12-4,CASGSGAGFQETQYF,TGTGCCAGCGGATCCGGAGCCGGGTTTCAAGAGACCCAGTACTTC
many,TRBJ2-3,TRBD2,TRBV6-2/TRBV6-3,CASSSGLAGGPADTQYF,TGTGCCAGCAGCTCTGGACTAGCGGGGGGGCCGGCAGATACGCAGTATTTT
many,TRBJ2-7,NA,TRBV2,CASDSLRGYEQYF,TGTGCCAGCGATAGTTTAAGGGGCTACGAGCAGTACTTC
NA,TRBJ1-2,TRBD1,TRBV30,CAWSVKTGGSGGYTF,TGTGCCTGGAGTGTAAAGACAGGGGGCAGCGGTGGCTACACCTTC
many,TRBJ2-3,TRBD2,TRBV4-3,CASSTGGPWADTQYF,TGCGCCAGCAGCACGGGGGGGCCCTGGGCAGATACGCAGTATTTT
many,TRBJ2-7,NA,TRBV4-3,CASSQGPDRGEQYF,TGCGCCAGCAGCCAAGGTCCGGACCGGGGTGAGCAGTACTTC
many,TRBJ2-6,NA,TRBV7-2,CASRLGGPLVNVLTF,TGTGCCAGCAGATTAGGGGGGCCCCTCGTAAACGTCCTGACTTTC
NA,TRBJ1-1,NA,TRBV19,CASTGLTEAFF,TGTGCCAGTACGGGACTGACTGAAGCTTTCTTT